This paragraph covers one T cell receptor beta chain sequence. The entry originates in a study of glioma-infiltrating T cells after dendritic cell vaccination. Using immunoSEQ multiplex PCR, the repertoire was profiled, and TCRdb retains in-frame clones only, with some absent. This table has roughly 100,000 clones, around 83% appearing once. Time point defined: after dendritic cell vaccination, including at tumor progression/relapse. Isocitrate dehydrogenase mutation was absent in all glioblastoma patients. This TCR was recovered from a human donor with glioblastoma. Sequencing used blood, obtained after dendritic cell vaccination.

CDR3 residues: CASSQASGAGLFTQYF. In DNA, the CDR3 is TGCGCCAGCAGCCAGGCAAGCGGGGCGGGATTGTTTACGCAGTATTTT. The chain links TRBV4-3 to TRBJ2-3; 7 nucleotides line up with TRBD2. The junction had 14 bases not matched to a gene; V was cut back by 3 bases and J by 8 bases. The CDR3 length is 16 residues. The V gene's germline CDR1 is LGHNA and CDR2 YSLEER.